Sequencing of this T cell receptor (beta chain) was carried out in a study of PD-L1 blockade in urothelial cancer. Study summary: Patients, treated from 2014 onward, received atezolizumab 1,200 mg intravenously every 3 weeks. Blood drawn 3 weeks (second dose) and 6 weeks after treatment start was analyzed.

Synthetic TCR analog templates were added to each PCR reaction. Profiling relied on immunoSEQ multiplex PCR, and the TCRdb table lists in-frame clones only, not all of them. The sample comprises 75,000 to 95,000 clones, approximately 80% of which are singletons, and roughly 6.6% rests with the top ten. There are 17 residues in the CDR3. V lost 4 bases, J lost 7 bases, and 16 bases stayed unmatched. Looked up from germline, CDR1 is MNHNS and CDR2 is SASEGT. Indicated time point: pretreatment peripheral blood. All patients carried locally advanced or metastatic urothelial carcinoma. This TCR was recovered from a man aged 40-49 years with urothelial cancer. The chain employs TRBV6-1 and TRBJ2-5, with 9 bases fitting TRBD1. Sequences were derived from PBMCs, sampled around atezolizumab (anti-PD-L1) treatment. This CDR3 is CASSGDREAARSGTQYF. The CDR3 nucleotides read TGTGCCAGCAGTGGGGACAGGGAAGCTGCCCGGTCCGGGACCCAGTACTTC.